The TCR beta chain described here comes from a study of blood T cell repertoires in COVID-19. Study details: Acute and convalescent COVID-19 specimens originated in the United States, Italy and Spain. Sources were T cells, B-cell-depleted T cells, or PBMCs; the material itself was cDNA or gDNA.

Trimming took 0 bases from V and 6 from J, leaving 9 bases between them. The CDR3 is 13 amino acids. Germline-derived CDR1 and CDR2 are MNHEY and SVGEGT. Source study methods: Counts of nucleated cells, estimated from reference gene primer amplification, were obtained. The data were produced by immunoSEQ multiplex PCR, yet TCRdb's version contains in-frame clones alone and is incomplete. For V, J and clone size, that table is used; D and trimming come from the DNA. This sample carries under 250,000 clones, 75% to 85% of them seen once, and the ten largest clones take about 13%. This clonotype originated in a human donor in a cohort sampled during active COVID-19. Sequences were obtained from peripheral blood. The rearrangement joins TRBV6-2 or TRBV6-3 to TRBJ2-7; tentative D call: TRBD1 (6 bases). DNA for the CDR3: TGTGCCAGCAGTTACTCGGAACAGGGCGAGCAGTACTTC. This translates into CASSYSEQGEQYF.